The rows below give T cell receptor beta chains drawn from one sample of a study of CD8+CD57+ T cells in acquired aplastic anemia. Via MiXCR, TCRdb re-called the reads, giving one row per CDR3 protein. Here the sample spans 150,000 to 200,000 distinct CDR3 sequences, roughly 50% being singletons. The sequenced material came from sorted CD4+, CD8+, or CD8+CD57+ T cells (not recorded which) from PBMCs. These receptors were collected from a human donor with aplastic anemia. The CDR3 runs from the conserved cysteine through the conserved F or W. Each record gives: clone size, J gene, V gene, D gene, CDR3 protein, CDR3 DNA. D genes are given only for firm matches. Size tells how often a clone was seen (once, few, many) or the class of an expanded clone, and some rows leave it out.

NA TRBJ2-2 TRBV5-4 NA CASSLDMEGKELFF TGTGCCAGCAGCTTGGACATGGAGGGGAAGGAGCTGTTTTTT
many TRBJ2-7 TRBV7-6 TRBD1 CASTRTGGASDEQYF TGTGCCAGCACCCGAACAGGGGGCGCATCTGACGAGCAGTACTTC
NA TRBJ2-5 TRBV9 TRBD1 CASSVDDRGMGETQYF TGTGCCAGCAGCGTAGACGACAGGGGGATGGGAGAGACCCAGTACTTC
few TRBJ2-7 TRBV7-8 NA CASSQDRNEQYF TGTGCCAGCAGCCAAGACAGGAACGAGCAGTACTTC
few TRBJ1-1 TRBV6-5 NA CASSPGGAGNTEAFF TGTGCCAGCAGCCCCGGGGGCGCGGGTAACACTGAAGCTTTCTTT
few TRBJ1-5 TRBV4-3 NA CASSLGHSSTDTQHF TGCGCCAGCAGCCTCGGACATTCTAGCACAGATACGCAGCATTTT
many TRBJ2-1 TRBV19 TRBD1 CASSIDRVLNEQFF TGTGCCAGTAGTATCGACAGGGTATTGAATGAGCAGTTCTTC
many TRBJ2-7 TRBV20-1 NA CSAQRPDEQYF TGCAGTGCTCAGAGACCGGACGAGCAGTACTTC
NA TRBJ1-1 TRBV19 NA CASSITFNTEAFF TGTGCCAGTAGTATTACCTTTAACACTGAAGCTTTCTTT
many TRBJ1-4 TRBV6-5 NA CASSSAGSRKLFF TGTGCCAGCAGTTCCGCCGGGTCAAGGAAACTGTTTTTT
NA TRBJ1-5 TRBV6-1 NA CASSEARGQPQHF TGTGCCAGCAGTGAAGCGCGGGGTCAGCCCCAGCATTTT
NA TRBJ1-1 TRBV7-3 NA CASSPGTTIEAFF TGTGCCAGCAGCCCCGGGACAACAATTGAAGCTTTCTTT
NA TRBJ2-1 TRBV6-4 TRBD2 CASSDPTSGGRNEQFF TGTGCCAGCAGTGACCCCACTAGCGGGGGTCGGAATGAGCAGTTCTTC
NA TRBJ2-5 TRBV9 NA CASSTQGGGSAETQYF TGTGCCAGCAGCACTCAAGGAGGGGGATCCGCGGAGACCCAGTACTTC
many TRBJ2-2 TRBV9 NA CASSGGRKGELFF TGTGCCAGCAGCGGAGGGAGGAAGGGGGAGCTGTTTTTT
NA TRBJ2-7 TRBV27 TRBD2 CASSLQASGTSSYEQYF TGTGCCAGCAGTTTACAAGCTAGCGGGACGAGCTCCTACGAGCAGTACTTC
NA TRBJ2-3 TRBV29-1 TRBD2 CSVDTSGRALGDTQYF TGCAGCGTAGACACTAGCGGGAGGGCCCTGGGAGATACGCAGTATTTT
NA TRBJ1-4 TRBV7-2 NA CASRVTGTNEKLFF TGTGCCAGCAGGGTAACAGGGACTAATGAAAAACTGTTTTTT
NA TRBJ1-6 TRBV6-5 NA CASSYNPTAIVHF TGTGCCAGCAGTTACAACCCTACGGCCATAGTACACTTT
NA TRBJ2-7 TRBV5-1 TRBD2 CASSWTSGRAGEQYF TGCGCCAGCAGCTGGACTAGCGGGAGGGCCGGAGAGCAGTACTTC
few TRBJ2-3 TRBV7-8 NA CASSLVGRDTQYF TGTGCCAGCAGCTTAGTGGGGAGGGATACGCAGTATTTT
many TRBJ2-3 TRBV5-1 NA CASSLARGGRTDTQYF TGCGCCAGCAGCTTGGCCCGTGGGGGGAGGACAGATACGCAGTATTTT
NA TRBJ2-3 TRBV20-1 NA CSARGLTDTQYF TGCAGTGCTAGAGGACTCACAGATACGCAGTATTTT
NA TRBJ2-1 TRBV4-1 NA CASSHRRPEQFF TGCGCCAGCAGCCACAGACGTCCAGAGCAGTTCTTC
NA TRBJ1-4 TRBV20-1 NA CSASGGESNEKLFF TGCAGTGCTAGTGGGGGGGAATCTAATGAAAAACTGTTTTTT
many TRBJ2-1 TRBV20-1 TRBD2 CTPRSGGAGEQFF TGCACTCCAAGGAGCGGGGGGGCGGGTGAGCAGTTCTTC
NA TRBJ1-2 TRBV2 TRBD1 CASSTQGAYGYTF TGTGCCAGCAGTACACAGGGGGCCTATGGCTACACCTTC
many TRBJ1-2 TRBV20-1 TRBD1 CSARNRGPSYGYTF TGCAGTGCTAGAAACAGGGGGCCCTCTTATGGCTACACCTTC
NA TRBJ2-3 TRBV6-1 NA CASSERGADTQYF TGTGCCAGCAGTGAAAGGGGGGCAGATACGCAGTATTTT
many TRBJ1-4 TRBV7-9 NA CASSSEGSGNEKLFF TGTGCCAGCAGCTCCGAGGGGAGTGGGAATGAAAAACTGTTTTTT
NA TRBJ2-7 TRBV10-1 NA CASSVCGGDEQYF TGCGCCAGCAGTGTGTGTGGGGGTGACGAGCAGTACTTC
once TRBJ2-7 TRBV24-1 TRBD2 CATSDSTSGRLLGQYF TGTGCCACCAGTGACTCCACTAGCGGGAGGCTCCTTGGGCAGTACTTC
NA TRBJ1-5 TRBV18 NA CASSPEAGGVAQRF TGTGCCAGCTCACCGGAGGCGGGGGGTGTCGCCCAGCGTTTT
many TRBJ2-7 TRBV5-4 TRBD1 CASSLFSDRGEQYF TGTGCCAGCAGCTTGTTTTCGGACAGGGGCGAGCAGTACTTC
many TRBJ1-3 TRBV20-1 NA CSARWLQLGNTIYF TGCAGTGCTAGATGGCTCCAGCTGGGGAACACCATATATTTT
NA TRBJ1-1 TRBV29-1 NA CSVGGGTEAFF TGCAGCGTGGGGGGCGGTACTGAAGCTTTCTTT
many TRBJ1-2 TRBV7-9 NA CASSLEAGLNYGYTF TGTGCCAGCAGCTTAGAGGCAGGGCTTAACTATGGCTACACCTTC
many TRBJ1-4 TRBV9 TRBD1 CASSPGQGRSEKLFF TGTGCCAGCAGCCCAGGACAGGGGCGGTCTGAAAAACTGTTTTTT
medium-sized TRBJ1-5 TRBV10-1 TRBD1 CASSASGQGLSNQPQHF TGCGCCAGCAGTGCGTCGGGACAGGGGCTTAGCAATCAGCCCCAGCATTTT
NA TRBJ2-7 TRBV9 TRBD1 CASSVGWGQGYEQYF TGTGCCAGCAGCGTAGGTTGGGGACAGGGCTACGAGCAGTACTTC
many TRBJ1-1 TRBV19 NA CASSITTAGSTEAFF TGTGCCAGTAGTATTACCACAGCGGGAAGCACTGAAGCTTTCTTT
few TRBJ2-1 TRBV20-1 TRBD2 CSVAAGGTSYNEQFF TGCAGTGTAGCAGCGGGAGGGACGTCCTACAATGAGCAGTTCTTC
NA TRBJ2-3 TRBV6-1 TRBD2 CASIKRGSDTQYF TGTGCCAGCATAAAGCGGGGCTCAGATACGCAGTATTTT
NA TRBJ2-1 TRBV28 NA CASSLTYNEQFF TGTGCCAGCAGTCTAACCTACAATGAGCAGTTCTTC
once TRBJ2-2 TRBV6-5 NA CASSWGLLAGELFF TGCGCCAGCAGTTGGGGATTGTTAGCCGGGGAGCTGTTTTTT
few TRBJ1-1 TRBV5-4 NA CASSLVQASEAFF TGTGCCAGCAGCTTGGTGCAGGCCTCTGAAGCTTTCTTT
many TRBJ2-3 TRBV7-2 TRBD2 CASSPTSGGMTDTQYF TGTGCCAGCAGCCCTACTAGCGGGGGGATGACAGATACGCAGTATTTT
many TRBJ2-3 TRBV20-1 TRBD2 CSARPLKGGRSTDTQYF TGCAGTGCTAGGCCCCTAAAAGGCGGGAGAAGCACAGATACGCAGTATTTT
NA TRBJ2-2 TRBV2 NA CASRTQGPTGELFF TGTGCCAGCAGGACCCAGGGGCCCACCGGGGAGCTGTTTTTT
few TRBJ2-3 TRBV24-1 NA CATSDLDNWADTQYF TGTGCCACCAGTGATTTGGATAACTGGGCAGATACGCAGTATTTT
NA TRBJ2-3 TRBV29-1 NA CSVEAPGRTDTQYF TGCAGCGTTGAAGCCCCGGGCCGCACAGATACGCAGTATTTT
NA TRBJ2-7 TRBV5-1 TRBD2 CASSFNSGSYEQYF TGCGCCAGCAGCTTTAATAGCGGGAGTTACGAGCAGTACTTC
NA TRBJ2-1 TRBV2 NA CASTVYAYGGNEQFF TGTGCCAGCACGGTTTACGCCTACGGCGGTAATGAGCAGTTCTTC
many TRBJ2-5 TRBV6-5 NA CASSYSPSQETQYF TGTGCCAGCAGTTACTCCCCCTCCCAAGAGACCCAGTACTTC
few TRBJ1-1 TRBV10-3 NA CAISVREKTEAFF TGTGCCATCAGTGTCCGGGAAAAGACTGAAGCTTTCTTT
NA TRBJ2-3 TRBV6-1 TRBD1 CASRTGNTDTQYF TGTGCCAGCAGGACAGGGAACACAGATACGCAGTATTTT
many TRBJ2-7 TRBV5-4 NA CASSWTPGYEQYF TGTGCCAGCAGCTGGACCCCGGGCTACGAGCAGTACTTC
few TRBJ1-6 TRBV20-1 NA CSARARGESPLHF TGCAGTGCTAGAGCAAGGGGAGAGTCACCCCTCCACTTT